These T cell receptor beta chains were read from a single sample in a study of shared clonotypes between healthy human individuals. Some clones are missing from TCRdb's copy, which holds only in-frame ones; the method was immunoSEQ multiplex PCR. The table has 1.4 million or so clones, around 98.5% seen once; the top ten hold approximately 0.4%. The sample taken for sequencing was naive CD4+ T cells sorted from blood. Receptors were obtained from a man under 40 in good health. Both conserved end residues are part of each CDR3. The D gene is left open where the match is weak. Some rows mark clone size as missing; the rest say once, few, many or name a class of expanded clone.

J,V,size,length,D,CDR3,DNA
TRBJ1-5,TRBV28,.,14,.,CASSLRGGHQPQHF,TGTGCCAGCAGTCTAAGGGGGGGCCATCAGCCCCAGCATTTT
TRBJ2-5,TRBV29-1,.,13,.,CSAGRGVLETQYF,TGCAGCGCTGGTCGGGGCGTTCTTGAGACCCAGTACTTC
TRBJ2-1,TRBV2,.,13,.,CASSNRAYNEQFF,TGTGCCAGCAGCAACAGGGCTTACAATGAGCAGTTCTTC
TRBJ1-2,TRBV30,.,14,.,CAWSRGRSPDGYTF,TGTGCCTGGAGTCGGGGACGCTCTCCCGATGGCTACACCTTC
TRBJ1-2,TRBV5-1,.,14,.,CASSLEGSKDGYTF,TGCGCCAGCAGCTTGGAGGGCTCTAAGGATGGCTACACCTTC
TRBJ2-1,TRBV19,.,14,.,CASSLGPNYNEQFF,TGTGCCAGTAGTCTAGGACCCAACTACAATGAGCAGTTCTTC
TRBJ2-2,TRBV7-8,.,16,.,CASSLLAKSYTGELFF,TGTGCCAGCAGCCTGCTAGCCAAATCTTACACCGGGGAGCTGTTTTTT
TRBJ2-7,TRBV19,.,14,TRBD2,CASSSGSSRAEQYF,TGTGCCAGTAGTAGCGGGAGCTCCCGAGCCGAGCAGTACTTC
TRBJ2-7,TRBV20-1,.,10,.,CSAQRVEQYF,TGCAGTGCTCAACGGGTCGAGCAGTACTTC
TRBJ2-5,TRBV28,.,14,TRBD2,CASSLSGAQETQYF,TGTGCCAGCAGTTTAAGCGGGGCACAAGAGACCCAGTACTTC
TRBJ1-4,TRBV7-2,.,17,.,CASSLYAPAVANEKLFF,TGTGCCAGCAGCTTATACGCCCCGGCGGTAGCTAATGAAAAACTGTTTTTT
TRBJ1-4,TRBV7-6,once,16,.,CASSPQRVITNEKLFF,TGTGCCAGCAGCCCCCAGAGAGTGATAACTAATGAAAAACTGTTTTTT
TRBJ2-1,TRBV11-2,.,17,TRBD2,CASSLDRVAGFFDEQFF,TGTGCCAGCAGCTTAGATCGGGTAGCGGGATTTTTCGATGAGCAGTTCTTC
TRBJ1-4,TRBV18,.,16,TRBD1,CASSPRAGTGDEKLFF,TGTGCCAGCTCACCACGGGCCGGGACAGGAGATGAAAAACTGTTTTTT
TRBJ1-5,TRBV28,once,14,.,CASSQGGNTQPQHF,TGTGCCAGCAGCCAAGGGGGAAACACTCAGCCCCAGCATTTT
TRBJ2-7,TRBV5-1,.,17,TRBD2,CASSLGLAGGPGDEQYF,TGCGCCAGCAGCTTGGGACTAGCGGGAGGGCCTGGGGACGAGCAGTACTTC
TRBJ2-1,TRBV5-1,.,17,TRBD2,CASSGTWAGGYVSEQFF,TGCGCCAGCAGCGGGACTTGGGCGGGGGGATATGTGAGTGAGCAGTTCTTC
TRBJ2-7,TRBV27,.,13,TRBD2,CASRGAGAHEQYF,TGTGCCAGCAGAGGAGCGGGAGCCCACGAGCAGTACTTC